This T cell receptor (beta chain) was sequenced during a study of T-cell memory formation after mild COVID-19. Study information: TCR clusters showed largely donor specificity. General observations from the study: The study found balanced CD4/CD8 in clones contracting day 15 to 85 and a CD4+ lean in later expanders. Most CD4+ clones that shrank were in CM and EM, while CD8+ ones turned up in EMRA.

TCRdb itself ran the 5' RACE reads through MiXCR, one entry per CDR3 protein. Of about 400,000 distinct CDR3 sequences in the sample, less than 25% were seen once. To note about this clonotype: Its antigen is currently unknown.

Trimming took 6 bases from V and 4 from J; bases not matched to a gene: 12. This CDR3 is built from 16 residues. Sample: PBMCs or a T cell subset sorted from them (not recorded which). The sequence was obtained from an adult woman who had mild COVID-19 (a few samples of this study predate the infection). Cell type and time point are not known. The V call is TRBV12-3 or TRBV12-4, the J call TRBJ2-1, with 7 nucleotides matching TRBD2. The CDR3 DNA reads TGTGCCAGCAGCTGGAGTAGCGGGCGAAATTACAATGAGCAGTTCTTC. Residues: CASSWSSGRNYNEQFF.